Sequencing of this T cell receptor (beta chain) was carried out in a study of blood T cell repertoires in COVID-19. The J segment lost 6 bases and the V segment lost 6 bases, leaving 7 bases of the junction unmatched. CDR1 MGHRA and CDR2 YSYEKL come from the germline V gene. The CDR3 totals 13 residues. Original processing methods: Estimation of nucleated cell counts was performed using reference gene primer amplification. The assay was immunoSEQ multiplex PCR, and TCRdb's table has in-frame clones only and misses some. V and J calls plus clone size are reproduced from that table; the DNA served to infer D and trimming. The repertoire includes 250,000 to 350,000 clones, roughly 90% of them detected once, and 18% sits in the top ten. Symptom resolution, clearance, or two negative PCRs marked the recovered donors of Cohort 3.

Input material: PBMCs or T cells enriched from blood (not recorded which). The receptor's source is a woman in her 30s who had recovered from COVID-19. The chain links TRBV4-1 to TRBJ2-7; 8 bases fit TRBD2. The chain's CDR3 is CASRRAGEAEQYF. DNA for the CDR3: TGCGCCAGCAGGAGAGCGGGAGAGGCCGAGCAGTACTTC.